The rows below give T cell receptor beta chains drawn from one sample of a study of CD8 T cells in ankylosing spondylitis. TCRdb processed the 5' RACE reads anew with MiXCR; each CDR3 protein has one entry. Here the sample spans approximately 92,000 distinct CDR3 sequences, 7.5% to 9% being singletons. The sample comprised blood, either unsorted or a sorted T cell fraction (not recorded which). The origin of the receptors is a male donor with ankylosing spondylitis or in good health (not recorded which). The CDR3 runs from the conserved cysteine through the conserved F or W. A D gene is named only where the DNA matches it firmly. Size is omitted from some rows. Given values are once, few, many or a class for expanded clones.

v_call: TRBV7-2; d_call: .; j_call: TRBJ2-7; clone_size: .; cdr3_nt: TGTGCCAGCTCCGCCGGGGGTAGCGGACGCTACGAGCAGTACTTC; cdr3_aa: CASSAGGSGRYEQYF
v_call: TRBV12-3/TRBV12-4; d_call: .; j_call: TRBJ2-1; clone_size: many; cdr3_nt: TGTGCCAGCACCTATTACGGCTCAAACAATGAGCAGTTCTTC; cdr3_aa: CASTYYGSNNEQFF
v_call: TRBV5-1; d_call: TRBD2; j_call: TRBJ2-5; clone_size: few; cdr3_nt: TGCGCCAGCAGCTTGGAGCCAGGGACTAAAGAGACCCAGTACTTC; cdr3_aa: CASSLEPGTKETQYF
v_call: TRBV5-1; d_call: TRBD1; j_call: TRBJ2-7; clone_size: .; cdr3_nt: TGCGCCAGCAGCCCTAACCCGGGACAGGGTTGCGGGTCCTACGAGCAGTACTTC; cdr3_aa: CASSPNPGQGCGSYEQYF
v_call: TRBV19; d_call: TRBD1; j_call: TRBJ2-5; clone_size: .; cdr3_nt: TGTGTCAGTAGTCTACCCGGGACAGGGAAAGAGACCCAGTACTTC; cdr3_aa: CVSSLPGTGKETQYF
v_call: TRBV12-3/TRBV12-4; d_call: TRBD1; j_call: TRBJ1-1; clone_size: many; cdr3_nt: TGTGCCAGCAGTTTTGGGGGACAGGGTACACTTGAAGCTTTCTTT; cdr3_aa: CASSFGGQGTLEAFF
v_call: TRBV29-1; d_call: .; j_call: TRBJ2-3; clone_size: many; cdr3_nt: TGCAGCGTTGTACCTAGCACAGATACGCAGTATTTT; cdr3_aa: CSVVPSTDTQYF
v_call: TRBV14; d_call: TRBD1; j_call: TRBJ2-5; clone_size: .; cdr3_nt: TGTGCCAGCAGCCCTTACGGACAGGGGAAAGAGACCCAGTACTTC; cdr3_aa: CASSPYGQGKETQYF
v_call: TRBV7-9; d_call: .; j_call: TRBJ1-5; clone_size: .; cdr3_nt: TGTGCCAGCAGCGTTGGACGGGGGATTCCCCAGCATTTT; cdr3_aa: CASSVGRGIPQHF
v_call: TRBV3-1; d_call: TRBD1; j_call: TRBJ1-2; clone_size: many; cdr3_nt: TGTGCCAGCAGCCTAACCCCATTGGGGACAGATGGCTACACCTTC; cdr3_aa: CASSLTPLGTDGYTF
v_call: TRBV2; d_call: .; j_call: TRBJ2-7; clone_size: .; cdr3_nt: TGTGCCAGCATGGGACTCTGGGGCTCCTACGAGCAGTACTTC; cdr3_aa: CASMGLWGSYEQYF
v_call: TRBV5-1; d_call: TRBD1; j_call: TRBJ2-3; clone_size: many; cdr3_nt: TGCGCCAGCAGCTTGGTGGGACAGGGCCGAGATACGCAGTATTTT; cdr3_aa: CASSLVGQGRDTQYF
v_call: TRBV13; d_call: TRBD1; j_call: TRBJ2-4; clone_size: many; cdr3_nt: TGTGCCAGCAGCTACGGACAGGGGAGTAGTGTAAACATTCAGTACTTC; cdr3_aa: CASSYGQGSSVNIQYF
v_call: TRBV28; d_call: .; j_call: TRBJ1-4; clone_size: many; cdr3_nt: TGTGCCTGCCTAGGGGAGTTTGGTGAAAAACTGTTTTTT; cdr3_aa: CACLGEFGEKLFF
v_call: TRBV3-1; d_call: .; j_call: TRBJ2-1; clone_size: .; cdr3_nt: TGTGCCAGCAGCCAAGATATCAATGAGCAGTTCTTC; cdr3_aa: CASSQDINEQFF
v_call: TRBV12-3/TRBV12-4; d_call: TRBD1; j_call: TRBJ2-2; clone_size: many; cdr3_nt: TGTGCCAGCAGAACCGGGACAGAGAACACCGGGGAGCTGTTTTTT; cdr3_aa: CASRTGTENTGELFF
v_call: TRBV5-1; d_call: .; j_call: TRBJ2-3; clone_size: .; cdr3_nt: TGCGCCAGCAGCCCCGGGGGGCGAGGAGATACGCAGTATTTT; cdr3_aa: CASSPGGRGDTQYF
v_call: TRBV5-6; d_call: .; j_call: TRBJ1-2; clone_size: .; cdr3_nt: TGTGCCAGCAGCCGGGGCCGACTGAGCTATGGCTACACCTTC; cdr3_aa: CASSRGRLSYGYTF
v_call: TRBV2; d_call: .; j_call: TRBJ2-5; clone_size: many; cdr3_nt: TGTGCCAGCAGTGGGGACAACCAAGAGACCCAGTACTTC; cdr3_aa: CASSGDNQETQYF
v_call: TRBV2; d_call: TRBD2; j_call: TRBJ2-3; clone_size: .; cdr3_nt: TGTGCCAGCTTGTTCGGGCGGGGGGTGACAGATACGCAGTATTTT; cdr3_aa: CASLFGRGVTDTQYF
v_call: TRBV15; d_call: TRBD2; j_call: TRBJ2-5; clone_size: many; cdr3_nt: TGTGCCACCAGCAGAAAGTCCGGGACTAGTAAGGCTGAGACCCAGTACTTC; cdr3_aa: CATSRKSGTSKAETQYF
v_call: TRBV27; d_call: .; j_call: TRBJ2-5; clone_size: many; cdr3_nt: TGTGCCAGCAAACAGGAGGGGTACTATGGGACCCAGTACTTC; cdr3_aa: CASKQEGYYGTQYF
v_call: TRBV5-4; d_call: .; j_call: TRBJ1-6; clone_size: many; cdr3_nt: TGTGCCAGCAGCTTATGGTATTTGGGATTCCCGGGGGACAAAAATTCACCCCTCCACTTT; cdr3_aa: CASSLWYLGFPGDKNSPLHF
v_call: TRBV5-1; d_call: TRBD1; j_call: TRBJ1-1; clone_size: many; cdr3_nt: TGCGCCAGCAGCTTGTCTGGGACAGGGATGAACACTGAAGCTTTCTTT; cdr3_aa: CASSLSGTGMNTEAFF
v_call: TRBV5-1; d_call: TRBD2; j_call: TRBJ2-2; clone_size: many; cdr3_nt: TGCGCCAGCAGCTTGGTTCCCGGGACTAGGGTCGGGGAGCTGTTTTTT; cdr3_aa: CASSLVPGTRVGELFF
v_call: TRBV7-3; d_call: .; j_call: TRBJ2-2; clone_size: many; cdr3_nt: TGTGCCAGCAGCACCCTTGGTACGAACACCGGGGAGCTGTTTTTT; cdr3_aa: CASSTLGTNTGELFF
v_call: TRBV4-2; d_call: TRBD1; j_call: TRBJ2-7; clone_size: many; cdr3_nt: TGTGCCAGCAGCCAAGATATAATACAGGGGGCTGACGAGCAGTACTTC; cdr3_aa: CASSQDIIQGADEQYF
v_call: TRBV5-1; d_call: .; j_call: TRBJ2-5; clone_size: many; cdr3_nt: TGCGCCAGCAGCTTGGGATCCCAAGAGACCCAGTACTTC; cdr3_aa: CASSLGSQETQYF